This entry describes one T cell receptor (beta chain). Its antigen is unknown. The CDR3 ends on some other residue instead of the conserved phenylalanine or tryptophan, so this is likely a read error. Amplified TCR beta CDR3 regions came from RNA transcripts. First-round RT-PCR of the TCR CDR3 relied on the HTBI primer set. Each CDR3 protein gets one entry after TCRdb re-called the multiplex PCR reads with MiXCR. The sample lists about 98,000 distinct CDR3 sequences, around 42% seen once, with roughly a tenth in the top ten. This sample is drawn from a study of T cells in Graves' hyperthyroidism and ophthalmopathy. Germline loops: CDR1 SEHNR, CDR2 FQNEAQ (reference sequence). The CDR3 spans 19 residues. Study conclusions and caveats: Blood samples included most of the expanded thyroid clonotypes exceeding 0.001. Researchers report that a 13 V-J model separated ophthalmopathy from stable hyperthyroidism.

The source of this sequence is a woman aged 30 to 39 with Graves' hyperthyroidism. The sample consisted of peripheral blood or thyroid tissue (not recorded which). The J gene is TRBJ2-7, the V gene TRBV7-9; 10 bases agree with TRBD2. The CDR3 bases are TGTGCCAGCAGCTTGAAGCGTAGGACTAGCGGTTTTCGCTCCTACGGGCAGTACCTC. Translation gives CASSLKRRTSGFRSYGQYL.